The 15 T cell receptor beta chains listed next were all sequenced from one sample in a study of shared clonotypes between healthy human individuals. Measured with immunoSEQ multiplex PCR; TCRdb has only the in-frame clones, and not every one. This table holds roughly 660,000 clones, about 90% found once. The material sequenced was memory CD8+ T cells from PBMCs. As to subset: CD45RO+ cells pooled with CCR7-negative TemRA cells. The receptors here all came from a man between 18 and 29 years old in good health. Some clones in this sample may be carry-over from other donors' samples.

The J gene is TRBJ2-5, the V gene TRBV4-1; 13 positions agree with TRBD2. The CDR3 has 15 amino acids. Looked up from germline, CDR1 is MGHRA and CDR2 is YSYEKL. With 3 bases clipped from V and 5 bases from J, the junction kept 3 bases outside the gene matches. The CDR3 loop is CASSQTGLAGETQYF. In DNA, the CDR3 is TGCGCCAGCAGCCAGACGGGACTAGCGGGGGAGACCCAGTACTTC.

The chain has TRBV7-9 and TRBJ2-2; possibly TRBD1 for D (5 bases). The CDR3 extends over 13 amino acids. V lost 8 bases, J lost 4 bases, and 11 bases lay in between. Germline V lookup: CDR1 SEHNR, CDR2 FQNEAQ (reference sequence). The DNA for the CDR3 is TGTGCCAGCTCTGACAGATTCACCGGGGAGCTGTTTTTT. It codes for CASSDRFTGELFF.

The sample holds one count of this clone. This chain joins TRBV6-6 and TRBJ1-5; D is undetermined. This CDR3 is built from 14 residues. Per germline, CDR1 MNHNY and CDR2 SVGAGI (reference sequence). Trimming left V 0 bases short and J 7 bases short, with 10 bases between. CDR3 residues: CASSYSSAGQPQHF. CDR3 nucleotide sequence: TGTGCCAGCAGTTACTCGTCAGCGGGACAGCCCCAGCATTTT.

CDR3 sequence (DNA): TGTGCCTGGAGTGCGTCCCTGGCGGGAGACAATGAGCAGTTCTTC. The encoded protein is CAWSASLAGDNEQFF. This chain uses TRBV30 with TRBJ2-1, with 7 bases lining up with TRBD2. This CDR3 has 15 residues. Germline CDR1 is GTSNPN and CDR2 is SVGIG (reference sequence). V was pared by 1 base and J by 5 bases, with 8 bases of the junction left unmatched.

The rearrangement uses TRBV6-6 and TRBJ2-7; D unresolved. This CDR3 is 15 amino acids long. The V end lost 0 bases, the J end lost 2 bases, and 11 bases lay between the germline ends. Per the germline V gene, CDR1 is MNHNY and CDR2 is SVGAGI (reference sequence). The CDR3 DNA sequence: TGTGCCAGCAGTTACTCTACTATAACCCCCTACGAGCAGTACTTC. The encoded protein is CASSYSTITPYEQYF.

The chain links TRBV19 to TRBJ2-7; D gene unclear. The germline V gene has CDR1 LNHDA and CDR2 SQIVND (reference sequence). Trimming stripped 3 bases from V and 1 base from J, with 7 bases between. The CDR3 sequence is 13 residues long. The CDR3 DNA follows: TGTGCCAGTAGTATGTACATTTCCTACGAGCAGTACTTC. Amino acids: CASSMYISYEQYF.

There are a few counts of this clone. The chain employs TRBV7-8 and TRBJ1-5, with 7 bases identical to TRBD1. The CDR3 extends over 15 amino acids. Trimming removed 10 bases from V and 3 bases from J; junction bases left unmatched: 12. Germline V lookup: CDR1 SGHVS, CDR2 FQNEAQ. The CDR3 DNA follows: TGTGCCACCACGAGAGAGGGGGCCTACAATCAGCCCCAGCATTTT. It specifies CATTREGAYNQPQHF.

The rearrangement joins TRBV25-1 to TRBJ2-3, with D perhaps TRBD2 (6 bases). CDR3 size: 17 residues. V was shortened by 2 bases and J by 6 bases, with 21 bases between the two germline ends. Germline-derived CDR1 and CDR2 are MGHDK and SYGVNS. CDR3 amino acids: CASSEKREFRGADTQYF. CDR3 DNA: TGTGCCAGCAGTGAAAAACGGGAGTTTAGGGGAGCTGATACGCAGTATTTT.

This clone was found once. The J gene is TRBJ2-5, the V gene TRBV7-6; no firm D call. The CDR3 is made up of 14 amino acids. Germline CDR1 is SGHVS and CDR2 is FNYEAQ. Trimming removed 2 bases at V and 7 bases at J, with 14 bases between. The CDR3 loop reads CASSLLHGPGTQYF. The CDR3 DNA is TGTGCCAGCAGCTTATTACACGGGCCGGGGACCCAGTACTTC.

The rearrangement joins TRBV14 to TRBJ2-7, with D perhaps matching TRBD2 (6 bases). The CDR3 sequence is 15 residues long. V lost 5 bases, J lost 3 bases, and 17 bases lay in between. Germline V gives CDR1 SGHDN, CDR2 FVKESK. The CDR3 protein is CASSSLGGGLYEQYF. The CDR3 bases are TGTGCCAGCAGCAGCCTGGGGGGTGGCCTCTACGAGCAGTACTTC.

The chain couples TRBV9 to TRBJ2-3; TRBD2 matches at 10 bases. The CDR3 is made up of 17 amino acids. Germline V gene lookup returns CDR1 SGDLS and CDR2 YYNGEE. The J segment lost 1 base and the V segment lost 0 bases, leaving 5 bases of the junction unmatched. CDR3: CASSVAGLASGTDTQYF. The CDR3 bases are TGTGCCAGCAGCGTAGCGGGACTAGCGTCCGGCACAGATACGCAGTATTTT. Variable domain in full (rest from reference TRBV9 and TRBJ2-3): DSGVTQTPKHLITATGQRVTLRCSPRSGDLSVYWYQQSLDQGLQFLIQYYNGEERAKGNILERFSAQQFPDLHSELNLSSLELGDSALYFCASSVAGLASGTDTQYFGPGTRLTVL.

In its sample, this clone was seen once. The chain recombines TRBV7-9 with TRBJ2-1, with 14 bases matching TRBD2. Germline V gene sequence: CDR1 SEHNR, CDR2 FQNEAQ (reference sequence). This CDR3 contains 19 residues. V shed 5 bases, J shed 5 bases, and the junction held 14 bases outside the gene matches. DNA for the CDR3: TGTGCCAGCAGCCGGGACAGGGTCCGGACTAGCGGGAGGAACAATGAGCAGTTCTTC. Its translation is CASSRDRVRTSGRNNEQFF.

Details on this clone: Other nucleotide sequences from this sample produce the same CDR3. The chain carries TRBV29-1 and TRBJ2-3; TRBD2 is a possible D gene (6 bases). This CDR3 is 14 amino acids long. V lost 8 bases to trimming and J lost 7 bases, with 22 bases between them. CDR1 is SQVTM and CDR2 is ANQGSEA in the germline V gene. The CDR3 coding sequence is TGCAGCCTAACCCGGGAGTTAAGAGGGCATACGCAGTATTTT. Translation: CSLTRELRGHTQYF.

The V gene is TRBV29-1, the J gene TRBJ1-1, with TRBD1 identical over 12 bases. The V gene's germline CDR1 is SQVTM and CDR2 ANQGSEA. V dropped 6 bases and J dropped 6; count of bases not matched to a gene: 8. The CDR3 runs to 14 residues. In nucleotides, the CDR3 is TGCAGCGTCACCGGGACAGGGGGCCTCGCTGAAGCTTTCTTT. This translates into CSVTGTGGLAEAFF. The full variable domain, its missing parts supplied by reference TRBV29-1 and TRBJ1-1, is SAVISQKPSRDICQRGTSLTIQCQVDSQVTMMFWYRQQPGQSLTLIATANQGSEATYESGFVIDKFPISRPNLTFSTLTVSNMSPEDSSIYLCSVTGTGGLAEAFFGQGTRLTVV.

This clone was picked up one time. CDR3 residues: CATSNLRTSELKLQFF. CDR3 nucleotides: TGTGCCACCAGCAATCTCCGAACTAGCGAACTGAAGTTGCAGTTCTTC. The chain couples TRBV15 to TRBJ2-1; 7 bases agree with TRBD2. With 4 bases clipped from V and 12 bases from J, the junction kept 18 bases outside the gene matches. The CDR3 is 16 residues long. The germline V gene has CDR1 LNHNV and CDR2 YYDKDF (reference sequence).